This T cell receptor (beta chain) was sequenced for a study of shared clonotypes between healthy human individuals. Looked up from germline, CDR1 is SGHTA and CDR2 is FQGNSA. This CDR3 has 16 amino acids. Germline trimming cut 5 bases from V and 0 bases from J; bases unmatched to any gene: 10. Adult donors, all healthy and HIV-negative, had no recent acute infections or vaccinations. The data were produced by immunoSEQ multiplex PCR, yet TCRdb's version contains in-frame clones alone and is incomplete. The sample contains about 520,000 clones, approximately 84% of which appear only once. The chain is built from TRBV7-2 and TRBJ2-7; 7 positions match TRBD2. Sequencing was done on a sample of PBMCs. This receptor was identified in a woman between 40 and 50 years old in good health. Some clones in this sample may be carry-over from other donors' samples. CDR3 DNA sequence: TGTGCCAGCAGCCCGGGGGGTAGCGGCAGCTCCTACGAGCAGTACTTC. Amino acids: CASSPGGSGSSYEQYF.